These 12 T cell receptor beta chains were all obtained from the same sample, sequenced in a study of T cell responses to AZD1222 COVID-19 vaccine. TCRdb's table, derived via immunoSEQ multiplex PCR, lists solely in-frame clones and lacks some. The sample gives 80,000 or so clones, roughly 85% of which show up once; approximately 1.6% is in the top ten. Sample: peripheral blood, taken on day 0 of AZD1222 vaccination. The source of these receptors is an adult in good health.

The chain carries TRBV6-1 and TRBJ1-1; unclear D gene. From germline, CDR1 is MNHNS and CDR2 SASEGT. The CDR3 contains 16 residues. The V end was cut by 3 bases, the J end by 1 base, with 15 bases between. CDR3 region: CASSDPPATPNTEAFF. CDR3 nucleotides: TGTGCCAGCAGTGATCCCCCAGCTACACCGAACACTGAAGCTTTCTTT.

The chain links TRBV19 to TRBJ2-7; D may be TRBD2 (6 bases). Trimming took 5 bases from V and 2 from J, leaving 22 bases between them. In germline, CDR1 is LNHDA, CDR2 SQIVND (reference sequence). CDR3 length: 17 residues. This chain's CDR3 is CASSPGLGSGRTYEQYF. CDR3 coding DNA: TGTGCCAGTAGTCCTGGGTTGGGTAGCGGAAGGACCTACGAGCAGTACTTC.

This chain connects TRBV4-3 to TRBJ2-2, with D unclear. With 1 base removed from V and 2 bases from J, the gap between germline ends came to 5 bases. The CDR3 loop spans 14 amino acids. Germline V lookup: CDR1 LGHNA, CDR2 YSLEER. This CDR3 reads CASSQGINTGELFF. CDR3 bases: TGCGCCAGCAGCCAAGGGATCAACACCGGGGAGCTGTTTTTT.

This clone has just a few counts. The V gene is TRBV12-5, the J gene TRBJ2-1; possibly TRBD1 for D (6 bases). Trimming took 5 bases from V and 0 from J, leaving 11 bases between them. Germline V gene sequence: CDR1 LGHNT, CDR2 FRNRAP. This CDR3 contains 15 residues. The CDR3 spells CASGVQGSSYNEQFF. DNA for the CDR3: TGTGCTAGTGGTGTACAGGGATCCTCCTACAATGAGCAGTTCTTC.

V and J are TRBV19 and TRBJ1-3, with D possibly TRBD1 on 5 matching bases. The germline gives CDR1 LNHDA, CDR2 SQIVND (reference sequence). The CDR3 runs 17 residues. Trimming removed 6 bases at V and 4 bases at J, with 22 bases between. In DNA form, the CDR3 reads TGTGCCAGTAGCCCTTCTCAGTTTACAGGTAGAGGAAACACCATATATTTT. It translates to CASSPSQFTGRGNTIYF.

V and J are TRBV2 and TRBJ1-4; no clear D. V lost 6 bases to trimming and J lost 5 bases, with 7 bases between them. Germline CDR1 and CDR2: SNHLY and FYNNEI. This CDR3 comprises 12 residues. The CDR3 nucleotides read TGTGCCAGCAGACGCCTCAATGAAAAACTGTTTTTT. This encodes CASRRLNEKLFF.

V gene TRBV13 combines with J gene TRBJ2-5; 8 nucleotides align to TRBD1. Trimming took 5 bases from V and 1 from J; bases not matched to a gene: 9. Germline V gene data show CDR1 as PRHDT and CDR2 as FYEKMQ (reference sequence). CDR3 length equals 16 residues. CDR3 protein: CASSTRGTGLQETQYF. In DNA form, the CDR3 reads TGTGCCAGCAGCACACGGGGGACAGGTCTCCAAGAGACCCAGTACTTC.

A few counts support this clone. The rearrangement links TRBV4-2 to TRBJ2-1, with 7 bases matching TRBD2. The CDR3 sequence is 17 residues long. Germline CDR1 reads LGHNA; CDR2 reads YNFKEQ. With 0 bases clipped from V and 0 bases from J, the junction kept 5 bases outside the gene matches. The CDR3 DNA reads TGTGCCAGCAGCCAAGATAAACTAGCGAACTCCTACAATGAGCAGTTCTTC. Translation: CASSQDKLANSYNEQFF.

This chain links TRBV24-1 with TRBJ1-1; TRBD1 might be the D (5 bases). Germline CDR1 KGHDR, CDR2 SFDVKD. With 9 bases removed from V and 4 bases from J, the gap between germline ends came to 11 bases. The length of the CDR3 is 12 residues. CDR3 sequence reads: CATGAGLTEAFF. DNA for the CDR3: TGTGCCACCGGCGCAGGGCTCACTGAAGCTTTCTTT.

This clone was detected only once. This chain uses TRBV6-5 with TRBJ1-1, with 8 nucleotides matching TRBD1. The germline gives CDR1 MNHEY, CDR2 SVGAGI. The CDR3 has 13 residues. J lost 4 bases, V lost 4 bases, and 2 bases had no gene match. This CDR3 reads CASSWDRSTEAFF. The DNA for the CDR3 is TGTGCCAGCAGTTGGGACAGGAGCACTGAAGCTTTCTTT.

This chain joins TRBV3-1 (or the pseudogene TRBV3-2) and TRBJ2-7, with 9 bases identical to TRBD1. Trimming cost V 4 bases and J 4 bases; bases outside gene matches: 11. Germline CDR1 LGHDT, CDR2 YNNKEL (reference sequence). This CDR3 has 16 amino acids. The CDR3, as DNA: TGTGCCAGCAGCCCCCGGGACAGGGATATGCCATACGAGCAGTACTTC. This codes for CASSPRDRDMPYEQYF.

V gene TRBV3-1 (or the pseudogene TRBV3-2) combines with J gene TRBJ1-4, with D unclear. CDR3 size: 14 residues. Germline V gene sequence: CDR1 LGHDT, CDR2 YNNKEL (reference sequence). V dropped 4 bases and J dropped 2 bases, with 8 bases sitting between them. CDR3 protein: CASSLGLTNEKLFF. The CDR3 bases are TGTGCCAGCAGCCTCGGGCTCACTAATGAAAAACTGTTTTTT.